The 10 T cell receptor beta chains in this list originate from one sample, sequenced in a study of blood T cell repertoires in COVID-19 (TCRdb year 2020). The receptor library was made with the immunoSEQ multiplex PCR assay. As stored in TCRdb, this immuneACCESS dataset retains in-frame rearrangements with V and J assigned. A fraction of the clones does not appear; measured against another copy, unresolved V genes explain less than half of the discrepancy, and the remainder lacks a known reason. The sample profile shows about 71,000 clones; roughly 89% of them were found once. 1.5% to 2.5% of the sample rests with the top ten. The sample taken for sequencing was peripheral blood. These receptor sequences come from a man aged 30 to 39 with acute or convalescent COVID-19.

This clone was seen only once. Sequence at one end of the junction differs from germline and may be a read error. J is TRBJ1-6 and V is TRBV7-7; possibly TRBD1 for D (6 bases). The CDR3 sequence is 18 residues long. From germline, CDR1 is SSHAT and CDR2 FNYEAQ (reference sequence). The CDR3 is CASSLRPLRGTNNSPLHF. As DNA, the CDR3 is TGTGCTAGCAGCTTACGCCCTTTGAGAGGGACAAATAATTCACCCCTCCACTTT.

The J gene is TRBJ2-1, the V gene TRBV10-3, with D maybe TRBD1 (6 bases). CDR3 length: 14 residues. Trimming took 5 bases from V and 9 from J, leaving 17 bases between them. Germline CDR1 ENHRY, CDR2 SYGVKD. In DNA, the CDR3 is TGTGCCATCAGTTATACAGGGTCCGCAATTGAGCAGTTCTTC. This gives the protein CAISYTGSAIEQFF.

The chain combines TRBV2 with TRBJ2-2; TRBD1 agrees at 8 bases. The CDR3 covers 16 residues. Germline V gene lookup returns CDR1 SNHLY and CDR2 FYNNEI. V lost 0 bases to trimming and J lost 4 bases; unmatched junction nucleotides: 4. DNA for the CDR3: TGTGCCAGCAGTGAAGCGCGGACAGGGTCCACCGGGGAGCTGTTTTTT. This translates into CASSEARTGSTGELFF.

The chain carries TRBV9 and TRBJ1-4; possibly TRBD1 for D (6 bases). The CDR3 extends over 14 amino acids. The germline V and J ends were trimmed by 2 bases and 2 bases, with 7 bases remaining between them. The germline V gene encodes CDR1 SGDLS and CDR2 YYNGEE. CDR3 coding DNA: TGTGCCAGCAGCGTCGGACAGACTAATGAAAAACTGTTTTTT. Protein product: CASSVGQTNEKLFF.

The count of this clone is one. This chain joins TRBV24-1 and TRBJ2-5; TRBD2 might be the D (6 bases). The V end was cut by 8 bases, the J end by 3 bases, with 15 bases between. Germline lookup yields CDR1 KGHDR and CDR2 SFDVKD. CDR3 size: 14 residues. The CDR3 DNA reads as TGTGCCACCAACGACGGAGGGTTGGAAGAGACCCAGTACTTC. Translation: CATNDGGLEETQYF.

This sequence joins TRBV6-2 or TRBV6-3 and TRBJ2-7, with 14 positions matching TRBD2. CDR1 and CDR2 from the germline V gene are MNHEY and SVGEGT. V dropped 6 bases and J dropped 2; count of bases not matched to a gene: 9. There are 17 residues in the CDR3. CDR3 DNA sequence: TGTGCCAGCAGCTTGGGACTAGCGGGAGTGATCGCCTACGAGCAGTACTTC. Translated, it gives CASSLGLAGVIAYEQYF.

This chain links TRBV5-4 with TRBJ1-2; 8 bases are a match to TRBD1. The germline CDR1 and CDR2 sequences are SGHNT and YYREEE (reference sequence). The junction had 7 bases not matched to a gene; V was cut back by 4 bases and J by 8 bases. The CDR3 sequence is 13 residues long. The CDR3 DNA reads as TGTGCCAGCAGCCTAGACAGGGGTGAAGGCTACACCTTC. Translating gives CASSLDRGEGYTF.

The V call is TRBV6-1, the J call TRBJ1-2; weak D call: TRBD1 (5 bases). This CDR3 has 16 amino acids. The germline V and J ends were trimmed by 4 bases and 1 base, with 16 bases remaining between them. Per the germline V gene, CDR1 is MNHNS and CDR2 is SASEGT. DNA of the CDR3: TGTGCCAGCAGTGCCCTAGGGGCGGCCGGTAACTATGGCTACACCTTC. Protein product: CASSALGAAGNYGYTF.

This sequence joins TRBV21-1 and TRBJ1-2. TRBV21-1 constitutes a pseudogene. This CDR3 spans 17 amino acids. CDR3 nucleotide sequence: TGTGCCAGCAGCAAAGCTAAAAAGCGGGGACACTACTATGGCTACACCTTC. This translates into CASSKAKKRGHYYGYTF.

J is TRBJ2-1 and V is TRBV6-1, with 14 positions matching TRBD2. In germline, CDR1 is MNHNS, CDR2 SASEGT. This CDR3 is built from 17 residues. Trimming cost V 4 bases and J 6 bases; bases outside gene matches: 8. CDR3 nucleotide sequence: TGTGCCAGCAGTGGGTTGGGACTAGCGGGAGAAGGCAATGAGCAGTTCTTC. Protein sequence: CASSGLGLAGEGNEQFF.